This T cell receptor (beta chain) is from a study of diagnostic markers for celiac disease (dated by TCRdb to about 2020). In the case of this clonotype: It has no known antigen specificity.

CDR1 and CDR2 were assigned from the germline V gene as KGHSH and LQKENI. Including cysteine and phenylalanine, the CDR3 has 15 amino acids. Only the protein is on record. The instrument given in TCRdb is Illumina MiSeq. The reads underwent TCRdb reprocessing, giving one record for each CDR3 protein sequence and no DNA. The sample's table covers some 440 distinct CDR3 sequences. The top ten clonotypes cover 81% of the sample. The sample was either unsorted cells or a sorted T cell fraction (not recorded which). The TCR comes from a human donor. The chain was built from TRBV18 and TRBJ2-7; the D call from TCRdb, TRBD1, cannot be confirmed without DNA. The CDR3 protein: CASSFSGTGRYEQYF.